This entry lists 7 T cell receptor beta chains sequenced from one sample in a study of T-cell reconstitution after alpha-beta-depleted transplantation in children. It was with unique molecular identifiers that the TCRbeta library was prepared. TCRdb independently ran MiXCR on the PCR reads; one entry per CDR3 protein. The sample shows 550,000 to 800,000 distinct CDR3 sequences, around 13% of them seen only once. Sequenced material: PBMCs, taken before TCRalphabeta/CD19-depleted stem cell transplant. These receptors were taken from a girl aged 2-10 years with congenital amegakaryocytic thrombocytopenia, due to receive a stem cell transplant.

This clonotype showed up just a few times. This rearrangement joins TRBV5-1 to TRBJ2-7, with 13 bases aligning to TRBD2. CDR3 size: 16 residues. The trim removed 0 bases at V and 4 bases at J, leaving 4 bases unmatched. Germline loops: CDR1 SGHRS, CDR2 YFSETQ. The CDR3 spells CASSLVTSGRRYEQYF. As DNA, the CDR3 is TGCGCCAGCAGCTTGGTGACTAGCGGGAGGAGGTACGAGCAGTACTTC.

This clonotype was observed at least ten times. The chain has TRBV24-1 and TRBJ2-1; no firm D call. The CDR3 is made up of 15 amino acids. The V and J ends lost 4 bases and 6 bases respectively, with 15 bases between them. Looked up from germline, CDR1 is KGHDR and CDR2 is SFDVKD. For the CDR3, the DNA is TGTGCCACCAGTGACCCGGCTTCCCTCGGCAATGAGCAGTTCTTC. The encoded protein is CATSDPASLGNEQFF.

The chain carries TRBV10-3 and TRBJ1-4; TRBD1 matches at 9 bases. V was pared by 4 bases and J by 4 bases, with 4 bases of the junction left unmatched. Germline CDR1 ENHRY, CDR2 SYGVKD. The CDR3 length is 15 residues. The CDR3 bases are TGTGCCATCAGTGCTGAGGGACAGGGTAATGAAAAACTGTTTTTT. Encoded protein: CAISAEGQGNEKLFF.

The sample holds a few counts of this clonotype. This chain joins TRBV30 and TRBJ2-7, with D tentatively TRBD1 or TRBD2 (6 bases each). CDR1 and CDR2 from the germline V gene are GTSNPN and SVGIG (reference sequence). V was shortened by 0 bases and J by 4 bases, with 16 bases between the two germline ends. This CDR3 has 15 residues. CDR3 bases: TGTGCCTGGAGTGTTATGGGGGGCGCCCCGTACGAGCAGTACTTC. This gives the protein CAWSVMGGAPYEQYF. Together with reference TRBV30 and TRBJ2-7, the CDR3 gives the full variable domain: SQTIHQWPATLVQPVGSPLSLECTVEGTSNPNLYWYRQAAGRGLQLLFYSVGIGQISSEVPQNLSASRPQDRQFILSSKKLLLSDSGFYLCAWSVMGGAPYEQYFGPGTRLTVT.

This clonotype appeared many times. V usage is TRBV12-3 or TRBV12-4 and J usage is TRBJ2-1, with TRBD2 matching over 7 bases. J was trimmed by 8 bases and V by 7 bases; bases with no gene match: 17. The CDR3 has 16 amino acids. CDR3 DNA: TGTGCCAGCACCCCCTATACGCGGGAGTTCATGGATGAGCAGTTCTTC. Its protein is CASTPYTREFMDEQFF.

The J gene is TRBJ2-7, the V gene TRBV20-1; D gene uncertain. Trimming cost V 0 bases and J 3 bases, with 12 bases left between them. The CDR3 spans 14 residues. The germline V gene encodes CDR1 DFQATT and CDR2 SNEGSKA (reference sequence). The CDR3 loop reads CSAREPGPHYEQYF. The CDR3 bases are TGCAGTGCTAGAGAGCCAGGACCTCACTACGAGCAGTACTTC.

The CDR3 DNA reads as TGTGCCAGCAGTTACCTGGGACTAGCACCTTTCTCCTACGAGCAGTACTTC. Translated: CASSYLGLAPFSYEQYF. The V gene is TRBV6-5, the J gene TRBJ2-7; 9 bases match TRBD2. Germline V lookup: CDR1 MNHEY, CDR2 SVGAGI. This CDR3 has 17 amino acids. V shed 2 bases and J 0 bases; nucleotides not matched to a gene: 8.